This T cell receptor (beta chain) was captured by sequencing in a study of technical replicates of blood from a few donors. The CDR3 extends over 14 amino acids. In germline, CDR1 is LNHDA, CDR2 SQIVND (reference sequence). Trimming took 7 bases from V and 3 from J, leaving 13 bases between them. TCRdb keeps only in-frame clones here, not all; method: immunoSEQ multiplex PCR. The sample lists over 60,000 clones; 93% were seen once. The chain is built from TRBV19 and TRBJ1-5; no definite D call. The specimen sequenced was T cells isolated from PBMCs. The receptor comes from a human donor in good health. CDR3 residues: CASNKGGYNQPQHF. The CDR3 DNA sequence: TGTGCCAGTAATAAGGGAGGCTACAATCAGCCCCAGCATTTT.